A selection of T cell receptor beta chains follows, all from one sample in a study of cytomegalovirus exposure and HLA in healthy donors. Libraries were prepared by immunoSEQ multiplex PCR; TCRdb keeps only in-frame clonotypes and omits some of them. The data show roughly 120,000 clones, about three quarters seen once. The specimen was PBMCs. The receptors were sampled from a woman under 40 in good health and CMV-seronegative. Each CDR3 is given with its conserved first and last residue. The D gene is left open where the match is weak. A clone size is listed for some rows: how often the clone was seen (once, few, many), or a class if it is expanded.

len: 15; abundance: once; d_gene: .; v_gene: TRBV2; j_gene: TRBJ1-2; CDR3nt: TGTGCCACCCGCCGGGAGGGACGGGGCTCCTATGGCTACACCTTC; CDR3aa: CATRREGRGSYGYTF
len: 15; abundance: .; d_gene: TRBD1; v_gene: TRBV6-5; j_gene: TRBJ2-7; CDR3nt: TGTGCCAGCAGAGCCGGGACAGGACCCTCCTACGAGCAGTACTTC; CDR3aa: CASRAGTGPSYEQYF
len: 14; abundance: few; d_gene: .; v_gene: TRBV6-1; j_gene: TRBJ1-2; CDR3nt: TGTGCCAGCAGTGAAGAGTTCGGGGGCTATGGCTACACCTTC; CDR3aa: CASSEEFGGYGYTF
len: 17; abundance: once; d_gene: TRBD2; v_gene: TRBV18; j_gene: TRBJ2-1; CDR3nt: TGTGCCAGCTCACCACGTTTGGGCGGGAGATCCTACAATGAGCAGTTCTTC; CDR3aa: CASSPRLGGRSYNEQFF
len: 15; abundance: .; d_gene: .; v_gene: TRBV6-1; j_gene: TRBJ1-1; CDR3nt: TGTGCCAGCAGTGAAGCAAGGGGAGGCTCTCTTAAAGCTTTCTTT; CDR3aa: CASSEARGGSLKAFF
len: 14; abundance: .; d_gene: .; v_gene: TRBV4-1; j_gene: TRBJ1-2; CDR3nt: TGCGCCAGCAGCCCTACGACTCAGGGGTATGGCTACACCTTC; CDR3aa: CASSPTTQGYGYTF
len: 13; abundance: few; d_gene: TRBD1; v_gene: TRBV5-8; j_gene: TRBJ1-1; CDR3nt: TGTGCCAGCAGTCGGGGACAGGGTTTCGGGCTAGGGTTT; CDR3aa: CASSRGQGFGLGF
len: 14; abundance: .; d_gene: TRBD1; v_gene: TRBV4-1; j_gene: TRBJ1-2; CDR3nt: TGCGCCAGCAGCCAACCAGACAGGGTGGAAGGCTACACCTTC; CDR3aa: CASSQPDRVEGYTF
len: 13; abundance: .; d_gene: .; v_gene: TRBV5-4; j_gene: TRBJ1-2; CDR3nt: TGTGCCAGCAGCTTGGCACGCGGGGATGGCTACACCTTC; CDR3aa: CASSLARGDGYTF
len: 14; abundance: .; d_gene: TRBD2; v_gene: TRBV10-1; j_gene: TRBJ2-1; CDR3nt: TGCGCCAGCAGTGACGGGACTACCAAAAATGAGCAGTTCTTC; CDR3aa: CASSDGTTKNEQFF
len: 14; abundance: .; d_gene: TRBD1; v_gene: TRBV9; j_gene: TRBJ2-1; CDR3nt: TGTGCCAGCAGCGTAGGGGACAGGAGGAATGAGCAGTTCTTC; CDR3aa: CASSVGDRRNEQFF
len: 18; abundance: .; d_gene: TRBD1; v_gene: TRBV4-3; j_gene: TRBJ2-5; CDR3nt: TGCGCCAGCAGCCAAGATATCGCCTCAGGGGGCAATAGCGCGACCCAGTACTTC; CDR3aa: CASSQDIASGGNSATQYF
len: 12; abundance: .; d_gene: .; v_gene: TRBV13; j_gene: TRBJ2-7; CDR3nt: TGTGCCAGCAGCTTTTCAGGGGACGAGCAGTACTTC; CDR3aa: CASSFSGDEQYF
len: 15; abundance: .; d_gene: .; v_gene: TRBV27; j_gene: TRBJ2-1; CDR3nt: TGTGCCAGCAGTATACACCCCCCCGGGTACAATGAGCAGTTCTTC; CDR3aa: CASSIHPPGYNEQFF